Sequencing of this T cell receptor beta chain was carried out in a study of T cells in tumors after PD-1 blockade (dated by TCRdb to between 2018 and 2020). General notes on the study: Exclusion criteria were prior checkpoint blockade, use of systemic immunosuppressants, or recent radiotherapy or other anti-cancer therapy within 4 weeks. RECIST version 1.1 was used to evaluate clinical response. On average, tumor samples yielded 25,000 or so TCR templates (range 554-99,264) and fewer than 6,500 unique clonotypes, around 19-fold deeper than single-cell TCR sequencing. The study performed paired single-cell RNA and TCR sequencing on site-matched tumors from BCC or SCC patients before and after anti-PD-1 therapy. Some patients also continued taking vismodegib 150 mg daily during anti-PD-1 treatment. Pembrolizumab 200 mg every 3 weeks or cemiplimab 350 mg every 2 weeks was administered to patients. Study-wide conclusions, independent of this receptor: Roughly 41% of TCR clonotypes from the tumor were detected in blood, and certain novel exhausted tumor clones were present in blood collected before treatment, which suggests recruitment from the periphery. Clonal replacement was seen only when comparing pre- and post-treatment samples and not when comparing two pre-treatment samples, which argues against artifacts from biopsy timing or location. Most exhausted CD8+ clones that expanded after therapy were novel clonotypes not detected before treatment, suggesting clonal replacement instead of reinvigoration of pre-existing clones. Where the novel T cell clones came from was not determined, and possible sources could include lymphoid organs or rare unexpanded clones inside the tumor or in the tumor periphery.

From the cysteine through the phenylalanine, the CDR3 covers 17 amino acids. Only CDR3 DNA remains: 51 bases, in frame from the first base. The germline V gene encodes CDR1 SGHRS and CDR2 YFSETQ. V ends up 2 bases short and J 0 bases short, with an unmatched junction base count of 4. As regards this clone: Its binding antigen is unknown. Base qualities are not at hand, and no much larger clone is one base apart.

The immunoSEQ platform was used for deep TCRbeta sequencing. The study's own analysis went as follows. For further analysis, only productive rearrangements were exported from the immunoSEQ Analyzer. A two-sided binomial test at Bonferroni-corrected P below 0.01 was used to call clones with significant expansion or contraction between timepoints. T cell phenotypes were assigned to bulk TCRbeta clonotypes by matching the clonotypes to single-cell RNA+TCR-seq clones with the same TCRbeta sequence. Tumor enrichment of a clone was calculated by dividing the clone's tumor frequency by the clone's PBMC frequency, both taken from bulk TCR sequencing. TCRs were grouped by GLIPH into specificity groups, defined as clusters of distinct TCRs likely recognizing common antigens via shared CDR3 motifs. The table was pulled from immuneACCESS by TCRdb, which kept in-frame rearrangements only. Such tables lose some clones; where checked, under half of the loss comes from unresolved V genes, and the rest has no known cause. Clone size and the V and J calls come from that table; the DNA yielded D and trimming. For this sample there are under 9,000 clones; around 62% appear just once. Jointly, the top ten make up 4.5% of the sample.

Explained via the paper, the time point label denotes: after anti-PD-1 therapy. Tumor biopsies were site-matched, taken from the same primary tumor before and after PD-1 blockade. For bulk TCRbeta sequencing, genomic DNA was extracted from tumor biopsies or peripheral blood, and input amounts ranged from about 550 ng to 6,004 ng. To detect rare clonotypes with greater sensitivity than single-cell TCR sequencing, bulk TCRbeta sequencing was done on the leftover biopsy material. Histologically proven advanced or metastatic basal or squamous cell carcinoma was present in all patients, all of whom were poor candidates for surgical resection. The basal cell carcinoma cohort was made up of around eleven patients, and bulk tumor TCR sequencing was performed for roughly 8 of these patients. Fresh biopsies came from the site of the primary tumor, and part of the tissue was kept in RNAlater for exome and bulk TCR sequencing.

The sequence links TRBV5-1 to TRBJ2-1; 11 middle bases align to TRBD2. The sequence derives from a human donor with basal cell carcinoma. Sequenced material: tumor tissue, taken after anti-PD-1 treatment. The CDR3: CASSFGTSGFSYNEQFF. The sequenced DNA is TGCGCCAGCAGCTTCGGGACTAGCGGATTCTCCTACAATGAGCAGTTCTTC.